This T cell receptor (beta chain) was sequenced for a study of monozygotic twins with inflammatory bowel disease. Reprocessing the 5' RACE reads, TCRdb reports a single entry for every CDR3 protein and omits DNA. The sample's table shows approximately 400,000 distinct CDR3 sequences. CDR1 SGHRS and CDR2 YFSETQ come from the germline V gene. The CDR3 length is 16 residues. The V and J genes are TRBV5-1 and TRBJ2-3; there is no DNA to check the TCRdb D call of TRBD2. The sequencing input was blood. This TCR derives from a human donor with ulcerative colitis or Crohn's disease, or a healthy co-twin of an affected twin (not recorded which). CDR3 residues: CASSLRIGGGTDTQYF.